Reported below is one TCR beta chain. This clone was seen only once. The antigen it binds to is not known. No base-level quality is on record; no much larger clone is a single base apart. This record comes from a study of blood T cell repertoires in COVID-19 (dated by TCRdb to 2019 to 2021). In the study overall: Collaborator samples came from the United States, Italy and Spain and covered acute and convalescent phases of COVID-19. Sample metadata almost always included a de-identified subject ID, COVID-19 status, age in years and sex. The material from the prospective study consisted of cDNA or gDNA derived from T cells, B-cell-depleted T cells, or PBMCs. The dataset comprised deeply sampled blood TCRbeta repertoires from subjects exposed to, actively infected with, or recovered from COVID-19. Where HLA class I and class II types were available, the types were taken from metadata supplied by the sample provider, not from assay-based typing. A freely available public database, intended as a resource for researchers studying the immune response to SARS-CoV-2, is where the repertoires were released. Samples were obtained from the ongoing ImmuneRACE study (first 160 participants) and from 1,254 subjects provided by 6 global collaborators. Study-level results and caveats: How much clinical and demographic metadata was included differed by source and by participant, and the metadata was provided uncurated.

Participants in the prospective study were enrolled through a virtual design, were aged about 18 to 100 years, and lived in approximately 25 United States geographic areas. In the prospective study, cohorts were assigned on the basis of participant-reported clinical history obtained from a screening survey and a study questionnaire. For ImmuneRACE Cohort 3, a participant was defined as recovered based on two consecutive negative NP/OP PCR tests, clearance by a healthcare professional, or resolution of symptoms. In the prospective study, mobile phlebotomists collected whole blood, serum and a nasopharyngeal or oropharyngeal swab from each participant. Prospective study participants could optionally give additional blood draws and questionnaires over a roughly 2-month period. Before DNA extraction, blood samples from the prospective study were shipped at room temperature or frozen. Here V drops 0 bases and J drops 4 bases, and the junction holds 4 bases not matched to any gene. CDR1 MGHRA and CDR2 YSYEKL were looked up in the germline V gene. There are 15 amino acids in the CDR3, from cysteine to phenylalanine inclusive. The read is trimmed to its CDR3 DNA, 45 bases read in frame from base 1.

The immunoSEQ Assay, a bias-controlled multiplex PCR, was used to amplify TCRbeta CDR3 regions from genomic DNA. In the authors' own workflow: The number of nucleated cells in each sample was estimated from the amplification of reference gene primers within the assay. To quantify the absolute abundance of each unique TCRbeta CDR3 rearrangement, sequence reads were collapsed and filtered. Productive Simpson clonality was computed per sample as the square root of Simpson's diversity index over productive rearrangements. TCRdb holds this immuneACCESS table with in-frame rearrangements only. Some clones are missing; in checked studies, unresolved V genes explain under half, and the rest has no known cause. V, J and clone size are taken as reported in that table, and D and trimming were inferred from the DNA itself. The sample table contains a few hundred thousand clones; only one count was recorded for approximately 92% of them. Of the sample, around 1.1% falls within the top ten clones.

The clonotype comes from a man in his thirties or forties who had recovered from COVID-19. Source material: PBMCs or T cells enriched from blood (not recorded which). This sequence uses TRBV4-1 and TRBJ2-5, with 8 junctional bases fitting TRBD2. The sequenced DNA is TGCGCCAGCAGCCAAGATCTAACTAGCGGAGAGACCCAGTACTTC. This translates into CASSQDLTSGETQYF.